This entry lists 20 T cell receptor beta chains sequenced from one sample in a study of OX40 agonist ivuxolimab in advanced cancers. Clones were read by immunoSEQ multiplex PCR, and TCRdb kept only the in-frame ones, dropping some. The sample includes 100,000 or so clones, approximately 90% of them seen just once. The source material was CD4+ or CD8+ T cells sorted from blood, sampled in a trial of the OX40 agonist ivuxolimab. Receptors were obtained from an adult with an advanced solid tumor such as melanoma, head and neck, liver or kidney cancer.

The chain carries TRBV7-3 and TRBJ2-2, with D possibly TRBD1 on 5 matching bases. Trimming removed 1 base at V and 7 bases at J, with 7 bases between. This CDR3 has 13 residues. The germline V gene encodes CDR1 SGHTA and CDR2 FQGTGA. The CDR3 region is CASSLIRDGELFF. The CDR3 coding sequence is TGTGCCAGCAGCTTAATCAGGGACGGGGAGCTGTTTTTT.

The chain's CDR3 is CASSLLTGLNTEAFF. The CDR3 bases are TGTGCCAGCAGCTTACTCACGGGCTTGAACACTGAAGCTTTCTTT. The V and J genes are TRBV5-6 and TRBJ1-1; D is undetermined. CDR1 is SGHDT and CDR2 is YYEEEE in the germline V gene. The CDR3 extends over 15 amino acids. V was shortened by 2 bases and J by 0 bases, with 11 bases between the two germline ends.

This clone came up a few times. The chain carries TRBV4-1 and TRBJ1-2, with D hard to call. CDR1 MGHRA and CDR2 YSYEKL come from the germline V gene. The CDR3 sequence is 13 residues long. Trimming stripped 0 bases from V and 4 bases from J, with 6 bases between. CDR3 sequence: CASSQEAGYGYTF. DNA of the CDR3: TGCGCCAGCAGCCAAGAAGCGGGCTATGGCTACACCTTC.

The CDR3 bases are TGTGCCAGCAGTCAGGGACTAGCGGGCTCCTACGAGCAGTACTTC. Protein: CASSQGLAGSYEQYF. The J gene is TRBJ2-7, the V gene TRBV5-4, with 12 nucleotides matching TRBD2. CDR3 length equals 15 residues. In germline, CDR1 is SGHNT, CDR2 YYREEE (reference sequence). J gave up 0 bases and V 5 bases, and 3 bases lay outside the gene matches.

This chain links TRBV28 with TRBJ1-1; D ambiguous. Per germline, CDR1 MDHEN and CDR2 SYDVKM. This CDR3 is built from 16 residues. V was clipped by 5 bases and J by 1 base, with 17 bases between them. DNA for the CDR3: TGTGCCAGCAGTCTGGGGTTGGACCCACAGAACACTGAAGCTTTCTTT. Residues: CASSLGLDPQNTEAFF.

This chain links TRBV4-3 with TRBJ2-2, with D unclear. Trimming took 1 base from V and 8 from J, leaving 8 bases between them. The CDR3 runs to 13 residues. CDR1 is LGHNA, CDR2 YSLEER, per germline. This CDR3 reads CASSQVVFGELFF. As DNA, the CDR3 is TGCGCCAGCAGCCAAGTTGTTTTTGGGGAGCTGTTTTTT.

The chain has TRBV18 and TRBJ2-2; D is undetermined. The germline gives CDR1 KGHSH, CDR2 LQKENI. The CDR3 covers 11 residues. The V gene lost 3 bases and the J gene lost 6 bases, with 2 bases spanning the gap. Here the CDR3 DNA reads TGTGCCAGCTCACCCGCCGGGGAGCTGTTTTTT. This sequence encodes CASSPAGELFF.

The V call is TRBV4-2, the J call TRBJ2-3; 7 nucleotides line up with TRBD2. After removal of 1 base from V and 5 bases from J, the junction contained 3 bases not matched to a gene. Germline V gene data show CDR1 as LGHNA and CDR2 as YNFKEQ. CDR3 length equals 14 residues. CDR3 in DNA: TGTGCCAGCAGCCAAGTCATAGCGGGAGATACGCAGTATTTT. It codes for CASSQVIAGDTQYF.

The CDR3 DNA reads as TGTGCCAGCAGTTTACCTACTCACTTTTCTGAAGCTTTCTTT. Residues: CASSLPTHFSEAFF. The chain carries TRBV28 and TRBJ1-1; D not resolved. The CDR3 runs to 14 residues. V was cut by 2 bases and J by 6 bases, with 13 bases left in between. Germline V CDR1 and CDR2: MDHEN, SYDVKM.

This clone was seen more than once but under ten times. The V and J genes are TRBV5-6 and TRBJ2-7, with unresolved D. The V and J ends lost 0 bases and 5 bases respectively, with 12 bases between them. The CDR3 consists of 14 residues. CDR1 and CDR2 from the germline V gene are SGHDT and YYEEEE. The CDR3 DNA reads as TGTGCCAGCAGCTTGGAGTTAGGGTCCGACGAGCAGTACTTC. Translated, it gives CASSLELGSDEQYF.

The V call is TRBV7-6, the J call TRBJ2-2, with unresolved D. V lost 5 bases to trimming and J lost 5 bases, with 3 bases between them. CDR3 length: 11 amino acids. Germline V lookup: CDR1 SGHVS, CDR2 FNYEAQ. This CDR3 is CASSTTGELFF. As DNA, the CDR3 is TGTGCCAGCAGCACTACCGGGGAGCTGTTTTTT.

This chain connects TRBV2 to TRBJ2-7; the D is unclear. The CDR3 is 13 residues long. The V gene's germline CDR1 is SNHLY and CDR2 FYNNEI. Trimming took off 11 bases at V and 5 bases at J, with 19 bases between the two ends. The CDR3 DNA reads as TGTGCCTTTAAGGGCGCGAGATATGACGAGCAGTACTTC. The encoded protein is CAFKGARYDEQYF.

This clone was observed once. The gene calls are TRBV29-1 and TRBJ2-3; 13 positions match TRBD2. The junction had 6 bases not matched to a gene; V was cut back by 4 bases and J by 5 bases. This CDR3 contains 15 residues. Looked up from germline, CDR1 is SQVTM and CDR2 is ANQGSEA. DNA for the CDR3: TGCAGCGTTGGGGGCAGACTAGCGGGAGGAGATACGCAGTATTTT. Amino acids: CSVGGRLAGGDTQYF.

The chain carries TRBV5-1 and TRBJ2-2, with TRBD1 matching over 9 bases. The CDR3 is 14 residues long. Trimming at V came to 6 bases and at J to 3 bases, leaving 3 bases not matched to a gene. Per the germline V gene, CDR1 is SGHRS and CDR2 is YFSETQ. The CDR3 sequence: CASTWTGDTGELFF. The CDR3 coding sequence is TGCGCCAGCACCTGGACAGGGGACACCGGGGAGCTGTTTTTT.

This sequence joins TRBV7-3 and TRBJ2-1; the D gene is possibly TRBD1 (5 bases). This CDR3 contains 14 residues. V was pared by 1 base and J by 7 bases, with 11 bases between. Germline V gene sequence: CDR1 SGHTA, CDR2 FQGTGA. The CDR3 is CASSLRGLWNEQFF. As DNA, the CDR3 is TGTGCCAGCAGCTTAAGGGGCCTCTGGAATGAGCAGTTCTTC.

This chain joins TRBV28 and TRBJ1-5; D gene uncertain. Germline V CDR1 and CDR2: MDHEN, SYDVKM. This CDR3 region has 15 residues. V was trimmed by 3 bases and J by 4 bases, leaving 13 bases between them. CDR3 in DNA: TGTGCCAGCAGTTTGGGTCGAGGTCGTAATCAGCCCCAGCATTTT. Protein: CASSLGRGRNQPQHF.

The chain recombines TRBV30 with TRBJ1-6; 7 bases match TRBD1. V gave up 4 bases and J gave up 7 bases; unmatched junction bases: 7. Germline V lookup: CDR1 GTSNPN, CDR2 SVGIG (reference sequence). This CDR3 region has 14 residues. The CDR3 DNA is TGTGCCTGGACTCCGGGGACAGAAAATTCACCCCTCCACTTT. Its protein is CAWTPGTENSPLHF.

The genes are TRBV28 and TRBJ2-3; D gene ambiguous. This CDR3 is built from 21 residues. Germline CDR1 and CDR2: MDHEN and SYDVKM. The V and J ends lost 6 bases and 6 bases respectively, with 37 bases between them. The CDR3 sequence is CASSLYSSRPKKLGRVDTQYF. The CDR3 nucleotides read TGTGCCAGCAGCCTTTATTCCTCTCGTCCCAAAAAGCTGGGAAGGGTGGATACGCAGTATTTT.

The rearrangement joins TRBV7-2 to TRBJ2-7; D may be TRBD2 (5 bases). Trimming cost V 3 bases and J 5 bases, with 14 bases left between them. The CDR3 sequence is 14 residues long. Germline CDR1 reads SGHTA; CDR2 reads FQGNSA. CDR3 protein: CASSLGYRTHEQYF. The CDR3 DNA reads TGTGCCAGCAGCTTGGGTTATCGGACTCACGAGCAGTACTTC.

The chain's CDR3 is CASSCWDLAGGCNEQFF. The CDR3 DNA reads TGTGCCAGCAGTTGCTGGGACCTAGCGGGAGGATGCAATGAGCAGTTCTTC. This chain joins TRBV28 and TRBJ2-1; 11 bases match TRBD2. The germline gives CDR1 MDHEN, CDR2 SYDVKM. The CDR3 length is 17 residues. V shed 4 bases and J 6 bases; nucleotides not matched to a gene: 11. The full variable domain, completed using reference TRBV28 and TRBJ2-1, is DVKVTQSSRYLVKRTGEKVFLECVQDMDHENMFWYRQDPGLGLRLIYFSYDVKMKEKGDIPEGYSVSREKKERFSLILESASTNQTSMYLCASSCWDLAGGCNEQFFGPGTRLTVL.